The 20 T cell receptor beta chains presented below share a single source sample, sequenced in a study of blood T cell repertoires in COVID-19 (dated by TCRdb to 2018 to 2020). Library preparation used the immunoSEQ multiplex PCR assay. TCRdb took over this immuneACCESS table, retaining in-frame rearrangements with V and J assigned. Such tables are incomplete; in checked studies, under half of the missing clones stem from an unresolved V gene, and the remainder is unexplained. In this sample the table shows roughly 250,000 clones, under 85% of which occur a single time. Together, the top ten hold 4% of the sample. Sequences were obtained from peripheral blood. These receptors all come from a woman in her thirties or forties with active or convalescent COVID-19.

This clone has a handful of counts. J is TRBJ1-2 and V is TRBV7-9; D gene ambiguous. This CDR3 comprises 15 residues. V was pared by 0 bases and J by 0 bases, with 8 bases between. In germline, CDR1 is SEHNR, CDR2 FQNEAQ (reference sequence). This chain's CDR3 is CASSLAAVSNYGYTF. DNA for the CDR3: TGTGCCAGCAGCTTAGCGGCAGTATCTAACTATGGCTACACCTTC. Looking up the rest from reference TRBV7-9 and TRBJ1-2 gives the full variable domain: DTGVSQNPRHKITKRGQNVTFRCDPISEHNRLYWYRQTLGQGPEFLTYFQNEAQLEKSRLLSDRFSAERPKGSFSTLEIQRTEQGDSAMYLCASSLAAVSNYGYTFGSGTRLTVV.

The J gene is TRBJ1-6, the V gene TRBV5-6; D unclear. V lost 1 base and J 7 bases, leaving 12 bases between the germline ends. Germline V gene sequence: CDR1 SGHDT, CDR2 YYEEEE. The CDR3 length is 15 residues. The CDR3 nucleotides read TGTGCCAGCAGCTTGTCAGCCGCGGGAAATTCACCCCTCCACTTT. Protein sequence: CASSLSAAGNSPLHF.

V gene TRBV5-1 combines with J gene TRBJ2-3; 7 nucleotides agree with TRBD1. CDR3 length: 15 residues. With 5 bases clipped from V and 0 bases from J, the junction kept 6 bases outside the gene matches. CDR1 and CDR2 (germline): SGHRS, YFSETQ. CDR3 in DNA: TGCGCCAGCAGTGAACAGGGGTCTAGCACAGATACGCAGTATTTT. It codes for CASSEQGSSTDTQYF. The entire variable domain, with the rest obtained from reference TRBV5-1 and TRBJ2-3, is as follows: KAGVTQTPRYLIKTRGQQVTLSCSPISGHRSVSWYQQTPGQGLQFLFEYFSETQRNKGNFPGRFSGRQFSNSRSEMNVSTLELGDSALYLCASSEQGSSTDTQYFGPGTRLTVL.

The chain employs TRBV4-1 and TRBJ2-1; 9 nucleotides match TRBD1. There are 17 residues in the CDR3. Germline V gene data show CDR1 as MGHRA and CDR2 as YSYEKL. J was trimmed by 4 bases and V by 2 bases; bases with no gene match: 9. The CDR3 sequence is CASSQTEVGTGYNEQFF. Here the CDR3 DNA reads TGCGCCAGCAGCCAAACGGAGGTGGGGACAGGGTACAATGAGCAGTTCTTC.

The gene calls are TRBV7-2 and TRBJ1-1; possible D gene TRBD1, 6 bases. CDR1 is SGHTA, CDR2 FQGNSA, per germline. The CDR3 length is 14 residues. V was cut by 3 bases and J by 5 bases, with 13 bases left in between. The chain's CDR3 is CASSFQGLVTEAFF. CDR3 bases: TGTGCCAGCAGCTTCCAGGGGCTGGTTACTGAAGCTTTCTTT.

This chain connects TRBV18 to TRBJ1-1, with 8 bases that match TRBD1. Germline-derived CDR1 and CDR2 are KGHSH and LQKENI. The CDR3 runs to 14 residues. Unmatched junction bases numbered 8, after V lost 6 bases and J lost 5 bases. Here the CDR3 reads CASSTQGAETEAFF. The CDR3 nucleotides are TGTGCCAGCTCCACTCAGGGGGCTGAGACTGAAGCTTTCTTT.

There are many counts of this clone. The CDR3: CASVAGTGGGNEQFF. DNA for the CDR3: TGTGCCAGTGTAGCCGGGACAGGGGGCGGGAATGAGCAGTTCTTC. This chain links TRBV3-1 (or the pseudogene TRBV3-2) with TRBJ2-1; the match to TRBD1 covers 12 bases. Germline lookup yields CDR1 LGHDT and CDR2 YNNKEL (reference sequence). The CDR3 loop spans 15 amino acids. V shed 9 bases and J 7 bases; nucleotides not matched to a gene: 10.

CDR3 residues: CAWSRLAGGYNEQFF. The CDR3 DNA follows: TGTGCCTGGAGTCGGCTAGCGGGGGGGTACAATGAGCAGTTCTTC. This sequence joins TRBV30 and TRBJ2-1, with 12 bases matching TRBD2. The junction had 3 bases not matched to a gene; V was cut back by 2 bases and J by 4 bases. This CDR3 has 15 amino acids. Germline CDR1 GTSNPN, CDR2 SVGIG (reference sequence).

J is TRBJ1-3 and V is TRBV2, with 11 bases that match TRBD1. This CDR3 is built from 15 residues. Germline CDR1 is SNHLY and CDR2 is FYNNEI. V shed 6 bases, J shed 4 bases, and the junction held 5 bases outside the gene matches. CDR3 DNA sequence: TGTGCCAGCAGATTGGACAGGGGGCGAGGAAACACCATATATTTT. Translated, it gives CASRLDRGRGNTIYF.

The chain joins TRBV5-4 to TRBJ2-4; D unresolved. The V and J ends lost 4 bases and 8 bases respectively, with 19 bases between them. Germline V lookup: CDR1 SGHNT, CDR2 YYREEE (reference sequence). The CDR3 sequence is 15 residues long. CDR3 nucleotides: TGTGCCAGCAGCCCGGATAGCTTTACCGGAGACATTCAGTACTTC. Residues: CASSPDSFTGDIQYF.

V and J are TRBV2 and TRBJ1-4, with D possibly TRBD1 on 6 matching bases. Trimming cost V 2 bases and J 8 bases, with 12 bases left between them. Germline CDR1 and CDR2: SNHLY and FYNNEI. This CDR3 is 14 amino acids long. The CDR3 reads CASSEMGAREKLFF. CDR3 DNA: TGTGCCAGCAGTGAAATGGGGGCAAGGGAAAAACTGTTTTTT.

The chain couples TRBV12-3 or TRBV12-4 to TRBJ2-1; perhaps TRBD2 as D (6 bases). The CDR3 spans 13 residues. Trimming took off 5 bases at V and 10 bases at J, with 15 bases between the two ends. DNA of the CDR3: TGTGCCAGCAGTGCCAGGGACTCCAGGGAGCAGTTCTTC. Translating gives CASSARDSREQFF.

This chain connects TRBV5-1 to TRBJ1-1; D ambiguous. Trimming stripped 0 bases from V and 2 bases from J, with 8 bases between. The CDR3 consists of 14 residues. From germline, CDR1 is SGHRS and CDR2 YFSETQ. The CDR3 region has the DNA TGCGCCAGCAGCTTGGACAGCTTTAACACTGAAGCTTTCTTT. This translates into CASSLDSFNTEAFF.

The chain couples TRBV5-1 to TRBJ1-4, with D perhaps matching TRBD1 (6 bases). Trimming took 4 bases from V and 6 from J, leaving 13 bases between them. The CDR3 runs 14 residues. CDR1 is SGHRS, CDR2 YFSETQ, per germline. In nucleotides, the CDR3 is TGCGCCAGCAGCGACGGACGGACAGATGAAAAACTGTTTTTT. The encoded protein is CASSDGRTDEKLFF.

The rearrangement links TRBV27 to TRBJ1-2; tentatively, D is TRBD1 (5 bases). The CDR3 extends over 14 amino acids. Germline lookup yields CDR1 MNHEY and CDR2 SMNVEV (reference sequence). Trimming stripped 2 bases from V and 8 bases from J, with 15 bases between. This CDR3 is CASSLGTQRQGYTF. CDR3 sequence (DNA): TGTGCCAGCAGTTTAGGGACTCAACGGCAGGGCTACACCTTC.

This chain joins TRBV5-1 and TRBJ1-1; D is perhaps TRBD1 (6 bases). Deletions cut 5 bases from V and 4 bases from J, with 24 bases between. This CDR3 region has 17 residues. Germline values: CDR1 SGHRS, CDR2 YFSETQ. The CDR3 DNA reads TGCGCCAGCAGAAGGACACCAACAGGGACGAAGAGCACTGAAGCTTTCTTT. It encodes CASRRTPTGTKSTEAFF.

This chain connects TRBV19 to TRBJ1-6, with TRBD1 matching 7 bases. Germline V CDR1 and CDR2: LNHDA, SQIVND (reference sequence). This CDR3 spans 14 amino acids. V lost 6 bases to trimming and J lost 6 bases; unmatched junction nucleotides: 5. The CDR3, as DNA: TGTGCCAGTAGGCGACAGGGAGGTAATTCACCCCTCCACTTT. Translation: CASRRQGGNSPLHF. Together with reference TRBV19 and TRBJ1-6, the CDR3 gives the full variable domain: DGGITQSPKYLFRKEGQNVTLSCEQNLNHDAMYWYRQDPGQGLRLIYYSQIVNDFQKGDIAEGYSVSREKKESFPLTVTSAQKNPTAFYLCASRRQGGNSPLHFGNGTRLTVT.

On this clone itself: In the same sample, other DNA sequences code for this CDR3. V and J are TRBV18 and TRBJ1-1, with TRBD1 as a possible D gene (6 bases). The CDR3 loop spans 14 amino acids. V lost 0 bases and J 4 bases, leaving 9 bases between the germline ends. Germline loops: CDR1 KGHSH, CDR2 LQKENI. The CDR3 sequence: CASSPPEGGTEAFF. Here the CDR3 DNA reads TGTGCCAGCTCACCACCAGAAGGGGGCACTGAAGCTTTCTTT.

V and J are TRBV5-6 and TRBJ1-6; D is ambiguous. V shed 5 bases and J shed 4 bases, with 13 bases lying between them. Germline V gene sequence: CDR1 SGHDT, CDR2 YYEEEE. The CDR3 has 15 amino acids. CDR3 sequence: CASRPHPGYNSPLHF. CDR3 DNA sequence: TGTGCCAGCAGGCCTCACCCGGGGTATAATTCACCCCTCCACTTT.

This clone was detected ten times or more. This chain links TRBV10-2 with TRBJ1-2; 9 nucleotides agree with TRBD1. Per germline, CDR1 WSHSY and CDR2 SAAADI. The CDR3 runs to 16 residues. Losses at the gene ends were 0 bases for V and 2 bases for J; bases not matched to a gene: 4. For the CDR3, the DNA is TGCGCCAGCAGTGAGTCCCGGGGACAGGGAAACTATGGCTACACCTTC. It specifies CASSESRGQGNYGYTF.